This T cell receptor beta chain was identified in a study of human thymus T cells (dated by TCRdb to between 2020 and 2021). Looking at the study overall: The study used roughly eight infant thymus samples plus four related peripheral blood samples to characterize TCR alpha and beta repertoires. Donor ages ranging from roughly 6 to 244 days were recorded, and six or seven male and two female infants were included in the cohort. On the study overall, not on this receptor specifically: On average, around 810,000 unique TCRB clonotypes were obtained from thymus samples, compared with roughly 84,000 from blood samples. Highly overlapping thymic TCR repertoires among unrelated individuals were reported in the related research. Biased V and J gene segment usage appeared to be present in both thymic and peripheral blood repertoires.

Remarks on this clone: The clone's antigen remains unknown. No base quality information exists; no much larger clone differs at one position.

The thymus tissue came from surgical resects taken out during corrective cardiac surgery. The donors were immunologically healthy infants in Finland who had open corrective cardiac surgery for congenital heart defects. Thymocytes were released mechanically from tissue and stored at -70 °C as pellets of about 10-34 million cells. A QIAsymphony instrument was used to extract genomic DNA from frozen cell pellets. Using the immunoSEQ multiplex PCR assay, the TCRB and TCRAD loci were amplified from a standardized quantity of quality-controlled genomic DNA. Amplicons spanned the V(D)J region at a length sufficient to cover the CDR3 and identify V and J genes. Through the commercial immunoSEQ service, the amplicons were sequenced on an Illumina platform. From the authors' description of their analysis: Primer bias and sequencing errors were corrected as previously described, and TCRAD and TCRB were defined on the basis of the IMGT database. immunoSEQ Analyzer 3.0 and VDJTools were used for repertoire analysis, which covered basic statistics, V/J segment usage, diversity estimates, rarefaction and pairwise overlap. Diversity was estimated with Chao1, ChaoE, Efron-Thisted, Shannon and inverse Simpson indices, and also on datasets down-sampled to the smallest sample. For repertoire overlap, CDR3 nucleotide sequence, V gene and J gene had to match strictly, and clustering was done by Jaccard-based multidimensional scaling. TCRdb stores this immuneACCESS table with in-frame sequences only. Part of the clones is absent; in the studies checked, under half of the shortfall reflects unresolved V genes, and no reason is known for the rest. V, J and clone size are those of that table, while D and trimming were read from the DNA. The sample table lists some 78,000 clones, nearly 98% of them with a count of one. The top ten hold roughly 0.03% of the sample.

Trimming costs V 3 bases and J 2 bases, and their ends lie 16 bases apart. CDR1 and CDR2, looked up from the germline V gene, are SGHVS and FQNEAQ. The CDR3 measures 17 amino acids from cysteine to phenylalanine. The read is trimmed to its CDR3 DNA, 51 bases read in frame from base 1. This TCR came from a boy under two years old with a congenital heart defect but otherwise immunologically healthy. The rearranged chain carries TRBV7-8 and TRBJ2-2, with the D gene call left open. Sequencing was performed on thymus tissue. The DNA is TGTGCCAGCAGCTTGAATCCCAGCCAAGTTAACACCGGGGAGCTGTTTTTT. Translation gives CASSLNPSQVNTGELFF.